The 14 T cell receptor beta chains reported below all come from one sample, sequenced in a study of control samples from healthy donors and cancer patients (dated by TCRdb to the early 2020s). Libraries came from the immunoSEQ multiplex PCR assay. This immuneACCESS table, as held by TCRdb, lists in-frame sequences with V and J called but not all clones. Of the missing ones, under half trace to an unresolved V gene in checked studies; the others have no known cause. Present in this sample are 55,000 to 85,000 clones, roughly nine tenths of which were seen just once. The leading ten clones occupy around 20% of the sample. The specimen was PBMCs. The receptors stem from a man in his 60s with lung cancer.

The V call is TRBV7-2, the J call TRBJ2-7; 7 bases map to TRBD1. V dropped 3 bases and J dropped 5; count of bases not matched to a gene: 1. Germline loops: CDR1 SGHTA, CDR2 FQGNSA. The CDR3 is 12 amino acids. The DNA for the CDR3 is TGTGCCAGCAGCTTTCAGGGGGACGAGCAGTACGTC. The encoded protein is CASSFQGDEQYV.

V is TRBV6-5 and J is TRBJ2-3; D is possibly TRBD2 (5 bases). Per germline, CDR1 MNHEY and CDR2 SVGAGI. The CDR3 loop spans 14 amino acids. Deletions cut 5 bases from V and 1 base from J, with 10 bases between. DNA for the CDR3: TGTGCCAGCAGTACGAGGGTAGGCACAGATACGCAGTATTTT. Its translation: CASSTRVGTDTQYF.

The chain recombines TRBV19 with TRBJ2-4; 7 bases map to TRBD2. V lost 8 bases and J lost 5; bases outside the gene matches: 9. CDR1 and CDR2 from the germline V gene are LNHDA and SQIVND (reference sequence). The CDR3 is 14 amino acids. The CDR3 DNA is TGTGCCAGTCATCTAAATCTAGCGGAAAACATTCAGTACTTC. Translated, it gives CASHLNLAENIQYF. Combining the CDR3 with reference TRBV19 and TRBJ2-4 gives the whole variable domain DGGITQSPKYLFRKEGQNVTLSCEQNLNHDAMYWYRQDPGQGLRLIYYSQIVNDFQKGDIAEGYSVSREKKESFPLTVTSAQKNPTAFYLCASHLNLAENIQYFGAGTRLSVL.

The chain combines TRBV9 with TRBJ1-2, with a weak D call TRBD1 (5 bases). V lost 5 bases and J 4 bases, leaving 12 bases between the germline ends. The CDR3 runs to 13 residues. Germline CDR1 and CDR2: SGDLS and YYNGEE. The CDR3 DNA follows: TGTGCCAGCAGTCCCGGGACCCTCTATGGCTACACCTTC. Translated: CASSPGTLYGYTF.

V usage is TRBV7-2 and J usage is TRBJ2-3, with 10 positions matching TRBD2. With 3 bases clipped from V and 4 bases from J, the junction kept 4 bases outside the gene matches. The germline gives CDR1 SGHTA, CDR2 FQGNSA. This CDR3 spans 15 amino acids. The CDR3 bases are TGTGCCAGCAGCTTTTCTAGCGGGGGCCCAGATACGCAGTATTTT. Its translation is CASSFSSGGPDTQYF.

V and J are TRBV11-3 and TRBJ2-4; D remains ambiguous. Germline CDR1 and CDR2: SGHNT and YENEEA. CDR3 length equals 16 residues. Between the trimmed V and J ends, which lost 1 base and 0 bases, there was a span of 10 bases. The CDR3 here is CASSLAKKIAKNIQYF. The CDR3 DNA is TGTGCCAGCAGCTTAGCGAAGAAGATAGCCAAAAACATTCAGTACTTC. The full variable domain, its missing parts supplied by reference TRBV11-3 and TRBJ2-4, is EAGVVQSPRYKIIEKKQPVAFWCNPISGHNTLYWYLQNLGQGPELLIRYENEEAVDDSQLPKDRFSAERLKGVDSTLKIQPAELGDSAVYLCASSLAKKIAKNIQYFGAGTRLSVL.

J is TRBJ1-2 and V is TRBV5-4; no clear D. This CDR3 is built from 13 residues. V was pared by 1 base and J by 2 bases, with 6 bases between. Germline CDR1 SGHNT, CDR2 YYREEE (reference sequence). The CDR3, as DNA: TGTGCCAGCAGCTTGAGGGCCAACTATGGCTACACCTTC. Protein sequence: CASSLRANYGYTF.

The chain uses TRBV5-1 and TRBJ2-7; tentative D call: TRBD2 (6 bases). The CDR3 is made up of 15 amino acids. Between the trimmed V and J ends, which lost 4 bases and 2 bases, there was a span of 16 bases. Germline CDR1 is SGHRS and CDR2 is YFSETQ. CDR3 in amino acids: CASSPRAGEAYEQYF. CDR3 in DNA: TGCGCCAGCAGCCCACGAGCGGGCGAAGCCTACGAGCAGTACTTC. The full variable domain, completed using reference TRBV5-1 and TRBJ2-7, is KAGVTQTPRYLIKTRGQQVTLSCSPISGHRSVSWYQQTPGQGLQFLFEYFSETQRNKGNFPGRFSGRQFSNSRSEMNVSTLELGDSALYLCASSPRAGEAYEQYFGPGTRLTVT.

This clone has only a few counts. The chain couples TRBV6-1 to TRBJ2-3, with no clear D. This CDR3 has 16 amino acids. Germline assignment: CDR1 MNHNS and CDR2 SASEGT. With 4 bases removed from V and 1 base from J, the gap between germline ends came to 15 bases. The CDR3 protein is CASSGDPKRGTDTQYF. DNA of the CDR3: TGTGCCAGCAGTGGCGACCCAAAAAGGGGCACAGATACGCAGTATTTT.

This rearrangement joins TRBV29-1 to TRBJ2-7; no firm D call. CDR3 length equals 13 residues. V shed 2 bases and J shed 0 bases, with 8 bases lying between them. CDR1 and CDR2 from the germline V gene are SQVTM and ANQGSEA. The CDR3: CSVESDNSYEQYF. CDR3 in DNA: TGCAGCGTTGAAAGTGACAACTCCTACGAGCAGTACTTC.

V gene TRBV5-1 combines with J gene TRBJ2-5; no definite D call. V was shortened by 2 bases and J by 3 bases, with 8 bases between the two germline ends. The germline CDR1 and CDR2 sequences are SGHRS and YFSETQ. The CDR3 runs 13 residues. CDR3 nucleotides: TGCGCCAGCAGCTTTGTACCCGAAGAGACCCAGTACTTC. It translates to CASSFVPEETQYF.

The V gene is TRBV5-5, the J gene TRBJ1-1; D unclear. V was clipped by 2 bases and J by 6 bases, with 14 bases between them. Germline V CDR1 and CDR2: SGHKS, YYEKEE (reference sequence). This CDR3 contains 14 residues. In nucleotides, the CDR3 is TGTGCCAGCAGCTTAAGCGTTCCCCGACCTGAAGCTTTCTTT. Translation gives CASSLSVPRPEAFF.

V gene TRBV14 combines with J gene TRBJ1-1, with 7 bases aligning to TRBD1. V gave up 4 bases and J gave up 0 bases; unmatched junction bases: 11. The CDR3 covers 17 residues. The germline V gene encodes CDR1 SGHDN and CDR2 FVKESK. DNA of the CDR3: TGTGCCAGCAGCCTAAGACAGGGTTCGAATATGAACACTGAAGCTTTCTTT. This translates into CASSLRQGSNMNTEAFF. The full variable domain, in which reference TRBV14 and TRBJ1-1 provide the parts outside the CDR3, is EAGVTQFPSHSVIEKGQTVTLRCDPISGHDNLYWYRRVMGKEIKFLLHFVKESKQDESGMPNNRFLAERTGGTYSTLKVQPAELEDSGVYFCASSLRQGSNMNTEAFFGQGTRLTVV.

The chain combines TRBV5-4 with TRBJ1-1; no definite D call. Germline-derived CDR1 and CDR2 are SGHNT and YYREEE (reference sequence). The CDR3 covers 14 residues. V was shortened by 3 bases and J by 0 bases, with 9 bases between the two germline ends. The CDR3 region has the DNA TGTGCCAGCAGCTATGTGGGGATGAACACTGAAGCTTTCTTT. Protein: CASSYVGMNTEAFF.